This T cell receptor beta chain derives from a study of cytomegalovirus exposure and HLA in healthy donors. Study-wide findings and caveats: V segments that were indistinguishable, TRBV6-2 and TRBV6-3 among them, were omitted from analysis. Donor immune exposure was known only as CMV serostatus.

Concerning this clone itself: Its target is not known.

60 Vbeta and 13 Jbeta primers were used in PCR. Repertoires were generated with immunoSEQ multiplex PCR, while TCRdb's copy carries only in-frame clones and drops some. This repertoire shows some 40,000 clones, 74% found once; its top ten account for 6.3%. Per germline, CDR1 LNHDA and CDR2 SQIVND (reference sequence). The CDR3 is 12 amino acids. V lost 3 bases, J lost 6 bases, and 7 bases lay in between. Specimen: PBMCs. This clonotype originated in a man aged 25 to 40 in good health and CMV-seronegative. The genes are TRBV19 and TRBJ2-3; a possible D gene is TRBD2 (6 bases). The DNA for the CDR3 is TGTGCCAGTAGTATTGGGAGGGATACGCAGTATTTT. Protein: CASSIGRDTQYF. The full variable domain, completed using reference TRBV19 and TRBJ2-3, is DGGITQSPKYLFRKEGQNVTLSCEQNLNHDAMYWYRQDPGQGLRLIYYSQIVNDFQKGDIAEGYSVSREKKESFPLTVTSAQKNPTAFYLCASSIGRDTQYFGPGTRLTVL.